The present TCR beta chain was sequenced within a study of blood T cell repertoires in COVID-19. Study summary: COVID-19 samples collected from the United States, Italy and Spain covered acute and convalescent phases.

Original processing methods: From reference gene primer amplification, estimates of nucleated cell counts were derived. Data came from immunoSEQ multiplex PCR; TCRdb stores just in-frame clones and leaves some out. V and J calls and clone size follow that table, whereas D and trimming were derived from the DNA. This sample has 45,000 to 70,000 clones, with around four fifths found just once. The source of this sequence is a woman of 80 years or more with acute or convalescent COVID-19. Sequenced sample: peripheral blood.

The CDR3 DNA reads TGTGCCAGCAGCTTGTCCGTTACAGTAGGCACTGAAGCTTTCTTT. As protein: CASSLSVTVGTEAFF. The V call is TRBV5-5, the J call TRBJ1-1, with D unresolved. The germline CDR1 and CDR2 sequences are SGHKS and YYEKEE (reference sequence). The germline V and J ends were trimmed by 1 base and 4 bases, with 14 bases remaining between them. The CDR3 covers 15 residues.